This TCR beta chain was retrieved from a study of shared clonotypes between healthy human individuals. Study in general: Ranging from 18 to 49 in age, donors were a couple of women and a few men. Study-wide results and caveats: Naive subsets usually exceeded memory subsets in estimated richness.

In regard to this clone: Its antigen remains unknown.

CDR3 length equals 16 residues. V dropped 4 bases and J dropped 6; count of bases not matched to a gene: 7. From germline, CDR1 is MGHRA and CDR2 YSYEKL. Selected positively for CCR7 and CD45RO-negative, naive CD8 cells excluded terminally differentiated effector memory CD45RA+ cells. Here immunoSEQ multiplex PCR was the method, and the copy in TCRdb shows in-frame clones only, minus some. The sample consists of about 2,200,000 clones, around 93% of them appearing once. The chain employs TRBV4-1 and TRBJ2-1; TRBD2 agrees at 12 bases. The sequence came from a man younger than 35 in good health. Some clones in this sample may be carry-over from other donors' samples. The sample taken for sequencing was naive CD8+ T cells from PBMCs. The CDR3 DNA is TGCGCCAGCAGCCTCCGACTAGCGGGAGTGAGCAATGAGCAGTTCTTC. It is translated as CASSLRLAGVSNEQFF.